This TCR beta chain appears in the sequencing data of a study of T cell clonotyping in hematopoietic cell transplantation. Findings and caveats of the study: CD4 and CD8 repertoire contributions could not be separated without sorting. Graft donor and pretransplant recipient Inverse Simpson Index values predicted broader posttransplant TCR diversity. After transplant, recipient diversity fell while pathologically expanded clonotypes grew through day 180. Few recipient clonotypes overlapped donors; over 97% were de novo at given depth.

V lost 1 base and J 5 bases, leaving 11 bases between the germline ends. There are 14 residues in the CDR3. The germline V gene has CDR1 LNHDA and CDR2 SQIVND (reference sequence). Profiled with immunoSEQ multiplex PCR; TCRdb holds only in-frame clones, not every one. The table has some 40,000 clones, 85% to 95% seen once. On this clone itself: Its specificity is unknown.

This clonotype originated in a woman aged 50 to 60 in good health. Some clones in this sample may be carry-over from other donors' samples. The chain uses TRBV19 and TRBJ1-1; D not resolved. The specimen sequenced was peripheral blood mononuclear cells. CDR3 region: CASSIAGDGTEAFF. In DNA, the CDR3 is TGTGCCAGTAGTATAGCTGGTGACGGTACTGAAGCTTTCTTT.